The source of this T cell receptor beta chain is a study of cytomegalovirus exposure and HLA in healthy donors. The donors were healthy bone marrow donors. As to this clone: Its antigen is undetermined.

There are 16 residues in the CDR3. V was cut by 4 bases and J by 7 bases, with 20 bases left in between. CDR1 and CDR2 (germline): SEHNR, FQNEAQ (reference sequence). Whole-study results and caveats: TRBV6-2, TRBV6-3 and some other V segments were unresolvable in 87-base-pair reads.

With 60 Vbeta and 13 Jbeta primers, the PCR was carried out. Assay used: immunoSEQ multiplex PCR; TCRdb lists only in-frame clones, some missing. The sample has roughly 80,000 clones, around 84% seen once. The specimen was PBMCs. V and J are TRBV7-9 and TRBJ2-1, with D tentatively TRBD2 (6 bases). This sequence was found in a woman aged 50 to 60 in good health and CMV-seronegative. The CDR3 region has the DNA TGTGCCAGCAGCTCGACGACGGGACTCCCGGGGAATGAGCAGTTCTTC. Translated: CASSSTTGLPGNEQFF.